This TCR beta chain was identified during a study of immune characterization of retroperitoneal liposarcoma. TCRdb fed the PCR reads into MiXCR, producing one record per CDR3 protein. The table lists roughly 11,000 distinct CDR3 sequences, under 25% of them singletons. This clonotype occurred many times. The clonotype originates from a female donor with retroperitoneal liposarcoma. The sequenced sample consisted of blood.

This CDR3 reads CASTSAGEQFF. As DNA, the CDR3 is TGTGCCAGCACCTCGGCGGGGGAGCAGTTCTTC. The genes are TRBV6-1 and TRBJ2-1, with a weak D call TRBD2 (6 bases). This CDR3 contains 11 residues. Germline loops: CDR1 MNHNS, CDR2 SASEGT. V was shortened by 7 bases and J by 10 bases, with 11 bases between the two germline ends.